A selection of T cell receptor beta chains follows, all from one sample in a study of T cell responses to AZD1222 COVID-19 vaccine. TCRdb's table, derived via immunoSEQ multiplex PCR, lists solely in-frame clones and lacks some. The table has approximately 100,000 clones, more than 70% seen once. The input for sequencing was peripheral blood, taken 28 days after the second AZD1222 dose. Every receptor here comes from an adult who received the AZD1222 COVID-19 vaccine. The CDR3 runs from the conserved cysteine through the conserved F or W. The order of the fields is J gene, D gene, V gene, clone size, CDR3 DNA, CDR3 protein. A D gene is named only where the DNA matches it firmly. A clone size is listed for some rows: how often the clone was seen (once, few, many), or a class if it is expanded.

>TRBJ2-7|-|TRBV7-2|-
TGTGCCAGCAGCTTAGGCGGGACCCTCTCCTACGAGCAGTACTTC
CASSLGGTLSYEQYF
>TRBJ2-1|-|TRBV5-1|-
TGCGCCAGCAGCTTGGGAAGCGGCCCCTCCTACAATGAGCAGTTCTTC
CASSLGSGPSYNEQFF
>TRBJ2-7|-|TRBV30|-
TGTGCCTGCCATATCGGGGGTTACGAGCAGTACTTC
CACHIGGYEQYF
>TRBJ1-1|-|TRBV9|-
TGTGCCAGCAGCCCCAACCTGTCGGGGAACACTGAAGCTTTCTTT
CASSPNLSGNTEAFF
>TRBJ1-3|-|TRBV2|-
TGTGCCAGCAGTGAGCAGGGGACGAGCTCTGGAAACACCATATATTTT
CASSEQGTSSGNTIYF
>TRBJ2-2|-|TRBV6-5|-
TGTGCCAGCAGTTTCAGGGTCTTGGGCACCGGGGAGCTGTTTTTT
CASSFRVLGTGELFF
>TRBJ1-5|-|TRBV19|-
TGTGCCAGTAGTACTGACAGAGCACGGCCCCAGCATTTT
CASSTDRARPQHF
>TRBJ2-7|-|TRBV3-1/TRBV3-2|-
TGTGCCAGCCGCGGGACCCGGCCCCAGTACGAGCAGTACTTC
CASRGTRPQYEQYF
>TRBJ1-5|TRBD1|TRBV4-1|-
TGCGCCAGCAGCCAAACTGGGACAGGGGGCAATCAGCCCCAGCATTTT
CASSQTGTGGNQPQHF
>TRBJ1-1|-|TRBV5-1|-
TGCGCCAGCAGCTTTGATTTAAGGGTAAACACTGAAGCTTTCTTT
CASSFDLRVNTEAFF
>TRBJ2-1|-|TRBV19|-
TGTGCCAGTAGCTTAATTTTCTCCCCTCCACTCTTC
CASSLIFSPPLF
>TRBJ2-7|TRBD2|TRBV5-4|-
TGTGCCAGCAGCCCGACTAGCGGGAGCTACGAGCAGTACTTC
CASSPTSGSYEQYF
>TRBJ1-1|-|TRBV5-6|few
TGTGCCAGCAGCGGGCCGACCCTGGAGGCTTTCTTT
CASSGPTLEAFF
>TRBJ1-1|TRBD1|TRBV5-8|-
TGTGCCAGCAGCTTGGACAGGGGAAAGAACACTGAAGCTTTCTTT
CASSLDRGKNTEAFF
>TRBJ1-1|-|TRBV5-1|-
TGCGCCAGCAGCACCGGGGGGAACACTGAAGCTTTCTTT
CASSTGGNTEAFF
>TRBJ2-7|TRBD1|TRBV30|-
TGTGCCTGGAATACACAGGGGGGCTACGAGCAGTACTTC
CAWNTQGGYEQYF
>TRBJ2-2|-|TRBV6-5|-
TGTGCCAGCAGTTACTCGTTAGGGACCACCGGGGAGCTGTTTTTT
CASSYSLGTTGELFF
>TRBJ1-1|-|TRBV19|-
TGTGCCAGTAGTATAAACAGGGATGAGAACACTGAAGCTTTCTTT
CASSINRDENTEAFF
>TRBJ1-1|TRBD1|TRBV7-6|-
TGTGCCAGCAGGGGACAGGCCGACACTGAAGCTTTCTTT
CASRGQADTEAFF
>TRBJ2-5|-|TRBV5-1|-
TGCGCCAGCAGCCCCTTCCCGGGGGAGACCCAGTACTTC
CASSPFPGETQYF
>TRBJ2-3|TRBD2|TRBV10-3|-
TGTGCCATCGCGGGGGGGGCCGCAGATACGCAGTATTTT
CAIAGGAADTQYF
>TRBJ2-7|-|TRBV21-1|-
TGTGCCAGCAGCAAAGTCCCGTTCAGGGGTGAACACGAGCAGTACTTC
CASSKVPFRGEHEQYF
>TRBJ2-1|TRBD1|TRBV7-8|few
TGTGCCAGCAGCCCGAGGACAGGGGTAAGCTCCTACAATGAGCAGTTCTTC
CASSPRTGVSSYNEQFF
>TRBJ1-2|-|TRBV7-9|few
TGTGCCAGCAGCTTAGTTGGGTATGGCTACACCTTC
CASSLVGYGYTF
>TRBJ1-3|TRBD1|TRBV6-5|-
TGTGCCAGCAGTTATATCAGGGGGTCTGGAAACACCATATATTTT
CASSYIRGSGNTIYF
>TRBJ1-3|-|TRBV12-3/TRBV12-4|few
TGTGCCAGCAGTTTAGGAAACACCATATATTTT
CASSLGNTIYF
>TRBJ1-2|-|TRBV7-8|few
TGTGCCAGCAGCTTCTCCGGGTCCAAGGGTGGGTACTATGGCTACACCTTC
CASSFSGSKGGYYGYTF
>TRBJ2-7|-|TRBV28|-
TGTGCCAGCAGTTTATTCGGGACGGCCCTCTCCTACGAGCAGTACTTC
CASSLFGTALSYEQYF